This T cell receptor beta chain was found in a study of T cell responses to AZD1222 COVID-19 vaccine. This CDR3 is built from 13 residues. Germline V CDR1 and CDR2: SNHLY, FYNNEI. Trimming cost V 4 bases and J 2 bases, with 8 bases left between them. In the case of this clone: Its specificity is unknown. Other DNA sequences in this specimen translate into the identical CDR3.

The repertoire was sequenced with immunoSEQ multiplex PCR; TCRdb's copy has only in-frame clones and lacks some. This table holds some 140,000 clones, about four fifths found once. General observations from the study: The study sampled repertoires only after the peak T cell response. Donors, mostly white British, included more females; clonal diversity was possibly underestimated.

The starting material was peripheral blood, obtained on day 0 of AZD1222 vaccination. The source of this sequence is an adult in good health. This chain links TRBV2 with TRBJ1-2; D gene ambiguous. In DNA form, the CDR3 reads TGTGCCAGCAGTGTTGGCATAAACTATGGCTACACCTTC. This gives the protein CASSVGINYGYTF. Full variable domain (rest looked up from reference TRBV2 and TRBJ1-2): EPEVTQTPSHQVTQMGQEVILRCVPISNHLYFYWYRQILGQKVEFLVSFYNNEISEKSEIFDDQFSVERPDGSNFTLKIRSTKLEDSAMYFCASSVGINYGYTFGSGTRLTVV.